This T cell receptor beta chain came from a study of spatial heterogeneity in lung cancer. Study-level information: An average of more than ten raw reads was observed per unique TCR and UMI combination.

The time point is: sample taken at primary tumor resection. TCRdb itself ran the 5' RACE reads through MiXCR, one entry per CDR3 protein. The sample records 40,000 to 55,000 distinct CDR3 sequences, about 6.5% being singletons. The CDR3 length is 14 residues. V was trimmed by 2 bases and J by 0 bases, leaving 6 bases between them. CDR1 is MNHEY and CDR2 is SVGAGI in the germline V gene. The clonotype originates from a female donor with early-stage non-small cell lung cancer. The rearrangement joins TRBV6-5 to TRBJ2-3; D remains unclear. The source was PBMCs, collected at surgery. The CDR3 DNA sequence: TGTGCCAGCAGTTACCTGACTAGCACAGATACGCAGTATTTT. Protein: CASSYLTSTDTQYF.